The T cell receptor (beta chain) described here comes from a study of Ad26.COV2.S vaccination and SARS-CoV-2 variants. The treatment was: about 20 received Ad26.COV2.S at low or high dose, single or two shots; 5 received placebo; per-sample allocation not given. Specimen acquisition occurred on day 63 following the initial vaccine or placebo injection. The CDR3 contains 15 residues. In germline, CDR1 is MNHEY, CDR2 SMNVEV (reference sequence). Unmatched junction bases numbered 6, after V lost 6 bases and J lost 3 bases. Only in-frame clones appear in the TCRdb table, and some are missing; sequencing was by immunoSEQ multiplex PCR. In the table there are roughly 500,000 clones, 80% to 90% of which are singletons.

The clonotype comes from a person aged 18-65 years who received the Ad26.COV2.S COVID-19 vaccine or a placebo. This chain joins TRBV27 and TRBJ1-5; 9 bases line up with TRBD1. Here the sequenced sample was peripheral blood, taken in a trial of Ad26.COV2.S vaccine versus placebo. CDR3 DNA sequence: TGTGCCAGCAGCCTAGGGACAGGGTACAATCAGCCCCAGCATTTT. Its translation: CASSLGTGYNQPQHF.